This is a list of T cell receptor beta chains from one sample in a study of blood T cells in healthy people across ages. TCRdb reanalysed the 5' RACE reads using MiXCR and keeps one entry per CDR3 protein. The table records 700,000 to 850,000 distinct CDR3 sequences, 40% to 65% of them present only once. Source material: blood. The receptor source for this set is a man aged 80 or over in good health. CDR3s include the opening cysteine and the closing phenylalanine or tryptophan. The order of the fields is J gene, clone size, D gene, V gene, CDR3 protein, CDR3 DNA. A D gene is named only where the DNA matches it firmly. Rows give clone size only sometimes, using once, few, many, or a class for an expanded clone.

J: TRBJ2-3
size: NA
D: NA
V: TRBV5-1
CDR3: CASSLRQGVTDTQYF
DNA: TGCGCCAGCAGCTTGAGGCAGGGTGTTACAGATACGCAGTATTTT

J: TRBJ2-7
size: NA
D: NA
V: TRBV2
CDR3: CASSEVRYNEQYF
DNA: TGTGCCAGCAGTGAAGTAAGGTACAATGAGCAGTACTTC

J: TRBJ2-7
size: NA
D: NA
V: TRBV10-3
CDR3: CATNLGGNSYEQYF
DNA: TGTGCCACCAATCTTGGGGGGAACTCCTACGAGCAGTACTTC

J: TRBJ2-4
size: NA
D: NA
V: TRBV18
CDR3: CASAARETDIQYF
DNA: TGTGCCAGCGCAGCAAGGGAGACAGACATTCAGTACTTC

J: TRBJ2-7
size: NA
D: NA
V: TRBV7-2
CDR3: CASSLTADYNEQYF
DNA: TGTGCCAGCAGCTTAACCGCAGACTACAATGAGCAGTACTTC

J: TRBJ2-3
size: many
D: NA
V: TRBV5-1
CDR3: CASSLPDTQYF
DNA: TGCGCCAGCAGCTTACCAGATACGCAGTATTTT

J: TRBJ1-2
size: NA
D: NA
V: TRBV12-3/TRBV12-4
CDR3: CASSPSGEYGYTF
DNA: TGTGCCAGCAGTCCCTCAGGGGAGTATGGCTACACCTTC

J: TRBJ2-5
size: few
D: NA
V: TRBV27
CDR3: CASSLSGSIQETQYF
DNA: TGTGCCAGCAGTTTATCCGGTAGCATCCAAGAGACCCAGTACTTC

J: TRBJ2-1
size: NA
D: TRBD1
V: TRBV12-3/TRBV12-4
CDR3: CASLRGGRGTYNEQFF
DNA: TGTGCCAGCTTGAGAGGGGGCAGGGGAACCTACAATGAGCAGTTCTTC

J: TRBJ2-7
size: NA
D: NA
V: TRBV6-5
CDR3: CASSSRRSSYNEQYF
DNA: TGTGCCAGCAGCTCTCGGCGGAGCTCCTACAATGAGCAGTACTTC

J: TRBJ2-5
size: NA
D: NA
V: TRBV7-2
CDR3: CASSLSPAETGETQYF
DNA: TGTGCCAGCAGCTTATCCCCGGCGGAGACGGGCGAGACCCAGTACTTC

J: TRBJ1-2
size: few
D: TRBD1
V: TRBV12-3/TRBV12-4
CDR3: CASSEPRDRAPNGYTF
DNA: TGTGCCAGCAGTGAGCCCCGGGACAGGGCCCCCAATGGCTACACCTTC

J: TRBJ2-7
size: once
D: NA
V: TRBV20-1
CDR3: CSATKIKGAVSSYEQYF
DNA: TGCAGTGCTACAAAAATCAAAGGGGCCGTCTCCTCCTACGAGCAGTACTTC

J: TRBJ1-2
size: NA
D: TRBD1
V: TRBV20-1
CDR3: CSARGRGQGGNYGYTF
DNA: TGCAGTGCTAGGGGCCGGGGACAGGGTGGGAACTATGGCTACACCTTC

J: TRBJ1-4
size: NA
D: NA
V: TRBV3-1
CDR3: CASSLPGEKLFF
DNA: TGTGCCAGCAGCCTCCCGGGTGAAAAACTGTTTTTT

J: TRBJ2-5
size: NA
D: NA
V: TRBV3-1
CDR3: CASSQATGRLETQYF
DNA: TGTGCCAGCAGCCAGGCGACAGGGAGGTTAGAGACCCAGTACTTC

J: TRBJ2-3
size: few
D: TRBD2
V: TRBV6-6
CDR3: CASNLAGARYAYF
DNA: TGTGCCAGCAACCTAGCGGGGGCCAGATACGCGTATTTT

J: TRBJ2-3
size: NA
D: NA
V: TRBV25-1
CDR3: CASSELEARDAYF
DNA: TGTGCCAGCAGTGAATTGGAAGCCAGAGACGCGTATTTT

J: TRBJ2-7
size: NA
D: NA
V: TRBV6-6
CDR3: CASSYGSGPSYEQYF
DNA: TGTGCCAGCAGTTACGGCTCGGGCCCGTCCTACGAGCAGTACTTC

J: TRBJ2-7
size: few
D: NA
V: TRBV11-1
CDR3: CASSLAPRGGEQYF
DNA: TGTGCCAGCAGCTTAGCACCCAGGGGCGGCGAGCAGTACTTC

J: TRBJ2-5
size: few
D: NA
V: TRBV13
CDR3: CASSRTAKETQYF
DNA: TGTGCCAGCAGCCGGACAGCTAAAGAGACCCAGTACTTC

J: TRBJ2-3
size: NA
D: TRBD2
V: TRBV20-1
CDR3: CSAGSAGLAGRTDTQYF
DNA: TGCAGTGCCGGATCCGCCGGGCTAGCGGGACGCACAGATACGCAGTATTTT

J: TRBJ2-7
size: NA
D: TRBD2
V: TRBV7-2
CDR3: CASLRDLAGGSEQYF
DNA: TGTGCCAGCCTGAGAGACCTAGCGGGAGGATCCGAGCAGTACTTC

J: TRBJ2-7
size: few
D: TRBD1
V: TRBV20-1
CDR3: CSARDSSYNEQYF
DNA: TGCAGTGCTCGGGACAGCTCCTACAATGAGCAGTACTTC

J: TRBJ2-1
size: NA
D: NA
V: TRBV20-1
CDR3: CSARGQGPYNEQFF
DNA: TGCAGTGCTAGAGGGCAGGGGCCCTACAATGAGCAGTTCTTC

J: TRBJ2-3
size: few
D: NA
V: TRBV7-2
CDR3: CASTLGGTDTQYF
DNA: TGTGCCAGCACCCTGGGGGGCACAGATACGCAGTATTTT

J: TRBJ2-1
size: NA
D: NA
V: TRBV3-1
CDR3: CASREGSSYNEQFF
DNA: TGTGCCAGCAGAGAGGGAAGCTCCTACAATGAGCAGTTCTTC

J: TRBJ2-3
size: few
D: NA
V: TRBV4-2
CDR3: CASSPVEGSDTQYF
DNA: TGTGCCAGCAGCCCGGTCGAAGGGTCAGATACGCAGTATTTT

J: TRBJ2-7
size: few
D: NA
V: TRBV11-1
CDR3: CASSYRRDSSYEQYF
DNA: TGTGCCAGCAGCTACCGTCGAGATAGCTCCTACGAGCAGTACTTC

J: TRBJ2-1
size: NA
D: TRBD1
V: TRBV5-1
CDR3: CASSLVDRAGEQFF
DNA: TGCGCCAGCAGCTTGGTGGACAGGGCGGGTGAGCAGTTCTTC

J: TRBJ2-7
size: once
D: NA
V: TRBV9
CDR3: CASSPHNNEQYF
DNA: TGTGCCAGCAGCCCCCACAACAATGAGCAGTACTTC

J: TRBJ2-1
size: NA
D: NA
V: TRBV24-1
CDR3: CATSVPGIHEQFF
DNA: TGTGCCACCAGTGTACCAGGTATCCATGAGCAGTTCTTC

J: TRBJ2-7
size: NA
D: TRBD1
V: TRBV4-1
CDR3: CASSQSAGGLYEQYF
DNA: TGCGCCAGCAGCCAATCGGCAGGGGGCTTGTACGAGCAGTACTTC

J: TRBJ2-6
size: NA
D: NA
V: TRBV4-1
CDR3: CASSQASHSTPGANVLTF
DNA: TGCGCCAGCAGCCAAGCAAGTCATTCCACGCCTGGGGCCAACGTCCTGACTTTC